This passage covers 14 T cell receptor beta chains from one sample sequenced in a study of CD8 T cells in ankylosing spondylitis. Whole-study results and caveats: Seemingly distinctive of ankylosing spondylitis blood was a TCR beta motif formed by eight highly homologous variants.

These TCRs are of unknown antigen specificity. TCRdb analysed the 5' RACE reads with MiXCR anew, one entry per CDR3 protein. The sample gives hundreds of thousands of distinct CDR3 sequences, about 25% of which show up once; 0.89% is in the top ten. The sequenced sample was blood, either unsorted or a sorted T cell fraction (not recorded which). Receptors originate from a male donor with ankylosing spondylitis.

This clonotype has a handful of counts. V is TRBV20-1 and J is TRBJ2-2; 9 nucleotides line up with TRBD2. The germline gives CDR1 DFQATT, CDR2 SNEGSKA (reference sequence). CDR3 size: 14 residues. The V segment lost 5 bases and the J segment 5 bases; nucleotides outside the gene matches: 6. CDR3 sequence reads: CSALAGAGTGELFF. DNA of the CDR3: TGCAGTGCTTTAGCGGGGGCGGGGACCGGGGAGCTGTTTTTT.

This clonotype showed up just a few times. The V gene is TRBV5-1, the J gene TRBJ2-2, with 9 bases matching TRBD1. V gave up 0 bases and J gave up 4 bases; unmatched junction bases: 1. The CDR3 is made up of 15 amino acids. Germline lookup yields CDR1 SGHRS and CDR2 YFSETQ. The CDR3 spells CASSLEGQGTGELFF. CDR3 nucleotides: TGCGCCAGCAGCTTGGAGGGACAGGGCACCGGGGAGCTGTTTTTT.

The chain joins TRBV12-3 or TRBV12-4 to TRBJ1-4; unclear D gene. V lost 1 base to trimming and J lost 1 base, with 13 bases between them. This CDR3 is 17 amino acids long. CDR3 sequence (DNA): TGTGCCAGCAGTTTAGGCGTAAACCTAGGAACTAATGAAAAACTGTTTTTT. Protein: CASSLGVNLGTNEKLFF.

This chain joins TRBV3-1 and TRBJ2-3; 7 nucleotides align to TRBD1. With 5 bases clipped from V and 2 bases from J, the junction kept 10 bases outside the gene matches. CDR1 is LGHDT, CDR2 YNNKEL, per germline (reference sequence). The CDR3 is made up of 16 amino acids. The CDR3 reads CASSVFDRALTDTQYF. Written as DNA, the CDR3 is TGTGCCAGCAGCGTATTTGACAGGGCGCTCACAGATACGCAGTATTTT.

The sample holds a few counts of this clonotype. The rearrangement joins TRBV5-1 to TRBJ2-5; 8 bases fit TRBD1. V shed 3 bases, J shed 5 bases, and the junction held 9 bases outside the gene matches. This CDR3 has 15 residues. CDR1 is SGHRS, CDR2 YFSETQ, per germline. This CDR3 reads CASSYGQGRSETQYF. For the CDR3, the DNA is TGCGCCAGCAGCTATGGACAGGGCCGGTCGGAGACCCAGTACTTC.

This clonotype has a handful of counts. The chain links TRBV7-6 to TRBJ2-7, with D hard to call. Germline V gives CDR1 SGHVS, CDR2 FNYEAQ. The CDR3 is 13 amino acids. V lost 5 bases and J lost 3, with 11 bases in between. The CDR3 spells CASSIGRSYEQYV. Here the CDR3 DNA reads TGTGCCAGCAGCATTGGACGGAGCTACGAGCAGTACGTC.

The chain employs TRBV20-1 and TRBJ2-3; 8 positions match TRBD1. Unmatched junction bases numbered 2, after V lost 2 bases and J lost 1 base. CDR3 size: 14 residues. Germline values: CDR1 DFQATT, CDR2 SNEGSKA (reference sequence). The CDR3 DNA is TGCAGTGCTAGACAGGGGGCGGGCACAGATACGCAGTATTTT. Protein sequence: CSARQGAGTDTQYF.

The V gene is TRBV24-1, the J gene TRBJ2-5; possible D gene TRBD1, 6 bases. The CDR3 is 15 residues long. Per germline, CDR1 KGHDR and CDR2 SFDVKD. With 3 bases removed from V and 2 bases from J, the gap between germline ends came to 12 bases. CDR3 amino acids: CATSDASGTQETQYF. CDR3 DNA: TGTGCCACCAGTGATGCTTCCGGGACACAAGAGACCCAGTACTTC.

This clonotype was seen a few times. In DNA form, the CDR3 reads TGCGCCAGCAGCCCGGGCGCGGGGGGAATATCGAACACTGAAGCTTTCTTT. Translated, it gives CASSPGAGGISNTEAFF. The genes are TRBV5-1 and TRBJ1-1; tentatively, D is TRBD1 (5 bases). Germline CDR1 is SGHRS and CDR2 is YFSETQ. V was clipped by 4 bases and J by 1 base, with 20 bases between them. The CDR3 extends over 17 amino acids.

This chain connects TRBV5-1 to TRBJ2-7; 11 nucleotides align to TRBD2. The length of the CDR3 is 15 residues. V was clipped by 6 bases and J by 1 base; unmatched bases: 6. Germline V gives CDR1 SGHRS, CDR2 YFSETQ. CDR3 region: CASNELAGVSYEQYF. Written as DNA, the CDR3 is TGCGCCAGCAACGAACTAGCGGGAGTTTCCTACGAGCAGTACTTC. The whole variable domain, remainder taken from reference TRBV5-1 and TRBJ2-7, is KAGVTQTPRYLIKTRGQQVTLSCSPISGHRSVSWYQQTPGQGLQFLFEYFSETQRNKGNFPGRFSGRQFSNSRSEMNVSTLELGDSALYLCASNELAGVSYEQYFGPGTRLTVT.

The V and J genes are TRBV29-1 and TRBJ1-4; D is unclear. This CDR3 region has 12 residues. Germline V gene lookup returns CDR1 SQVTM and CDR2 ANQGSEA. The V gene lost 6 bases and the J gene lost 4 bases, with 9 bases spanning the gap. The CDR3 spells CSVGQNNEKLFF. The CDR3 DNA sequence: TGCAGCGTCGGGCAAAATAATGAAAAACTGTTTTTT. Full variable domain (remainder filled in from reference TRBV29-1 and TRBJ1-4): SAVISQKPSRDICQRGTSLTIQCQVDSQVTMMFWYRQQPGQSLTLIATANQGSEATYESGFVIDKFPISRPNLTFSTLTVSNMSPEDSSIYLCSVGQNNEKLFFGSGTQLSVL.

The rearrangement links TRBV7-2 to TRBJ1-2; the D gene is possibly TRBD1 (6 bases). The CDR3 contains 16 residues. V was pared by 1 base and J by 5 bases, with 17 bases between. Looked up from germline, CDR1 is SGHTA and CDR2 is FQGNSA. Here the CDR3 DNA reads TGTGCCAGCAGCTTAGAGGGGGGGCACCTCGGGTATGGCTACACCTTC. It is translated as CASSLEGGHLGYGYTF.

This sequence joins TRBV20-1 and TRBJ2-3; 7 bases line up with TRBD1. V trimming: 6 bases; J trimming: 5 bases; junction bases outside the gene matches: 11. Looked up from germline, CDR1 is DFQATT and CDR2 is SNEGSKA (reference sequence). The CDR3 spans 14 residues. The CDR3 sequence is CSATRGPGGDTQYF. In DNA, the CDR3 is TGCAGTGCAACGAGGGGGCCGGGTGGAGATACGCAGTATTTT.

This clonotype came up a few times. This chain links TRBV2 with TRBJ1-5, with D hard to call. The CDR3 runs 14 residues. The germline gives CDR1 SNHLY, CDR2 FYNNEI. The germline V and J ends were trimmed by 6 bases and 5 bases, with 14 bases remaining between them. The chain's CDR3 is CASSFGGRDQPQHF. CDR3 nucleotide sequence: TGTGCCAGCAGCTTCGGAGGAAGAGATCAGCCCCAGCATTTT. The entire variable domain, with the rest obtained from reference TRBV2 and TRBJ1-5, is as follows: EPEVTQTPSHQVTQMGQEVILRCVPISNHLYFYWYRQILGQKVEFLVSFYNNEISEKSEIFDDQFSVERPDGSNFTLKIRSTKLEDSAMYFCASSFGGRDQPQHFGDGTRLSIL.